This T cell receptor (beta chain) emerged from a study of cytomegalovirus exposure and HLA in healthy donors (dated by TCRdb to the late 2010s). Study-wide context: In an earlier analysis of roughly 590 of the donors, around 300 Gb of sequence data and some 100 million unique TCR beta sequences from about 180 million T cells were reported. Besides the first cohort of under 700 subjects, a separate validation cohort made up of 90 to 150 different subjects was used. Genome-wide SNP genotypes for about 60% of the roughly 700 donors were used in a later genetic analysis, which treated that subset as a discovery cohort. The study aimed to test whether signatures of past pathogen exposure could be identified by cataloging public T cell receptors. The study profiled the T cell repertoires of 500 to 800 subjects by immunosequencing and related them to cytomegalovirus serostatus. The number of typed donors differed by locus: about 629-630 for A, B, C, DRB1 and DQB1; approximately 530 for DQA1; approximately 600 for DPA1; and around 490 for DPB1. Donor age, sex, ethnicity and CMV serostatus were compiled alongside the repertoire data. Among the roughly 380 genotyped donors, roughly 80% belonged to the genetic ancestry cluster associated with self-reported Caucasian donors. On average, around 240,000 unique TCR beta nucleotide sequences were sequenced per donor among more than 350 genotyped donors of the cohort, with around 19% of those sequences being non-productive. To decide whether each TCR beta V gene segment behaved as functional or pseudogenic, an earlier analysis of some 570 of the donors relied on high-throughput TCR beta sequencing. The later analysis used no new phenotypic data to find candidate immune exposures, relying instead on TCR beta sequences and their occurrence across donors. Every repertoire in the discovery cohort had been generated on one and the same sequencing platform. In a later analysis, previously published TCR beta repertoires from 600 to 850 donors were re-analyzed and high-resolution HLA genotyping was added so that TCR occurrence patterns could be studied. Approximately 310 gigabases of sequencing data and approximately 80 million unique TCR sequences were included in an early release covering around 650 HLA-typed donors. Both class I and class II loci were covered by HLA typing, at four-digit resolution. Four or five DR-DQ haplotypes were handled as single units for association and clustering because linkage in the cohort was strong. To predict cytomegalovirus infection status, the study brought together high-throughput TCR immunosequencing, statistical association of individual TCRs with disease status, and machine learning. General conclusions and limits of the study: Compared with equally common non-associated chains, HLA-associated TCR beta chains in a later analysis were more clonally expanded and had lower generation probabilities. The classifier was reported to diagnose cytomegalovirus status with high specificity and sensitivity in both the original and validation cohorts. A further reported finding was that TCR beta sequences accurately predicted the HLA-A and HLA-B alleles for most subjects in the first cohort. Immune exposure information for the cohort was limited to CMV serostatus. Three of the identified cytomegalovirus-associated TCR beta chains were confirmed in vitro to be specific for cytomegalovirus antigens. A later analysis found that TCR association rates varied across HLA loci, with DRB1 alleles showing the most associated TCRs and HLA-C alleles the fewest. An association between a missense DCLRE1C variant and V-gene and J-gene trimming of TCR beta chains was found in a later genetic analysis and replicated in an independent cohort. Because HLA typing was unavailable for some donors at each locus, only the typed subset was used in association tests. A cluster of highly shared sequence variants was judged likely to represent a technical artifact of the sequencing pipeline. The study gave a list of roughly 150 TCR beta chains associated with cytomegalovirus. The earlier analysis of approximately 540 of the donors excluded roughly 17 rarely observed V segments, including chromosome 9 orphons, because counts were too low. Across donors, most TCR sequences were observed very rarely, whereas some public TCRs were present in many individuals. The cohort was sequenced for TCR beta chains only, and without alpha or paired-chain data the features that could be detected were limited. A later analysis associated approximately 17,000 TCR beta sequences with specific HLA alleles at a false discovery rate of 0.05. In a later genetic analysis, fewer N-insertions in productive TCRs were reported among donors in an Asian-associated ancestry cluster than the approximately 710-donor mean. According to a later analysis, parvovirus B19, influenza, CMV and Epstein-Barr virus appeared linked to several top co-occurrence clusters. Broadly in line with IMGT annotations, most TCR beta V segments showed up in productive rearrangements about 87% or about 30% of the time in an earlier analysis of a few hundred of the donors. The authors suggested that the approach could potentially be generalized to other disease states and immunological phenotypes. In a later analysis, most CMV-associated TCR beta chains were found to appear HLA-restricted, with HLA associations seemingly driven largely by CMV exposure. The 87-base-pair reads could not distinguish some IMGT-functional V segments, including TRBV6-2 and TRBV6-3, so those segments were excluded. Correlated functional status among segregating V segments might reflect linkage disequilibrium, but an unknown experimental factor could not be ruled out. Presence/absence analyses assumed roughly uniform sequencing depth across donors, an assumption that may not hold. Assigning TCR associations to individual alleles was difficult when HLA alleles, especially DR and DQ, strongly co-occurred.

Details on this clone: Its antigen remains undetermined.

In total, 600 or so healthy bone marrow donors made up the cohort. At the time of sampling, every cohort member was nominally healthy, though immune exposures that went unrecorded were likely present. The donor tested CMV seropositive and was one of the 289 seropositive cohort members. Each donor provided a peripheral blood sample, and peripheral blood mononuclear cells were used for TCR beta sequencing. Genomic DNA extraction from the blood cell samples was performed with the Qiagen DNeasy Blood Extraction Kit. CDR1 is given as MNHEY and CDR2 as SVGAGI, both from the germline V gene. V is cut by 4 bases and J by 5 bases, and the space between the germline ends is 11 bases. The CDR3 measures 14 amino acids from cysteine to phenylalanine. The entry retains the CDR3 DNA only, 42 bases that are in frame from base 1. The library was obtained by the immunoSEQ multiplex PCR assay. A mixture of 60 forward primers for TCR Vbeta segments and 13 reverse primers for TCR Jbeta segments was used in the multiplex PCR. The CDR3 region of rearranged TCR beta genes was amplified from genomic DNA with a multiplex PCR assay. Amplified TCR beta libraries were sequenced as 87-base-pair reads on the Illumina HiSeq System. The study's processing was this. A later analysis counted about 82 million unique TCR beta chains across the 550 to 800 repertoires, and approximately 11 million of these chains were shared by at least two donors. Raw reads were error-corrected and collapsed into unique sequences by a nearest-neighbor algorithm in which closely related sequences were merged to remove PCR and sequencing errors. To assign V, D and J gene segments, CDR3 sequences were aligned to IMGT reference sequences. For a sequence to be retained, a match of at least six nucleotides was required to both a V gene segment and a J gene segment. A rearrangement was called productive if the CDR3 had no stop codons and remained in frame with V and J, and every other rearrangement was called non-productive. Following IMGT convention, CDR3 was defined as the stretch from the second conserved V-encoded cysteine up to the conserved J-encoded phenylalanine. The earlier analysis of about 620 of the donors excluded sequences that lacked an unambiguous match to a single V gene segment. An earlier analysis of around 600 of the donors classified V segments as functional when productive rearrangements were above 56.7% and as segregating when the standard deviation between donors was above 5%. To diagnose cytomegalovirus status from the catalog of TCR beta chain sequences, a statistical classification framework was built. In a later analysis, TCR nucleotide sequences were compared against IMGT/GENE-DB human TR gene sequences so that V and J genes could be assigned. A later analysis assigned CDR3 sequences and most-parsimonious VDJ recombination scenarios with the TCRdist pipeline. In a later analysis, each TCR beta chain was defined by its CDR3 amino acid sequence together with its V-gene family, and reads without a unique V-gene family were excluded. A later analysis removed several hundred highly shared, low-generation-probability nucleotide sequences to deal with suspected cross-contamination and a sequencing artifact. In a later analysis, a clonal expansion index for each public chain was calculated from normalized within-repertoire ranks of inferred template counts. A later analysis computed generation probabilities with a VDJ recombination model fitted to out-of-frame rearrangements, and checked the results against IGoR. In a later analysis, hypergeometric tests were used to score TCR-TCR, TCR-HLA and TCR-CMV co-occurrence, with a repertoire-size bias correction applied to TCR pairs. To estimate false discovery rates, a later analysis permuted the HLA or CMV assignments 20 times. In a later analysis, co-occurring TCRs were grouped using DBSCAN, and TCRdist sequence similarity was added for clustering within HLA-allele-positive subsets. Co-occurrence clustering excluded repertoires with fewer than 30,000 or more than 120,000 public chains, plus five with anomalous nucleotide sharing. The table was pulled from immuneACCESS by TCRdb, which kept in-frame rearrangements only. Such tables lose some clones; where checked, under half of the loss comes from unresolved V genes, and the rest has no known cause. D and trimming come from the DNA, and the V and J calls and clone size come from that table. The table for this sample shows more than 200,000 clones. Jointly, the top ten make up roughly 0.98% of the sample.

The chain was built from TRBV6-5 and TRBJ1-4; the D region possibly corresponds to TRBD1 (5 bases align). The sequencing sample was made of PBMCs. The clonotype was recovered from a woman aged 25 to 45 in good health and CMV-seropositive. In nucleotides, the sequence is TGTGCCAGCAGTTTCCGACAGCCCAATGAAAAACTGTTTTTT. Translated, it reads CASSFRQPNEKLFF.